The T cell receptor beta chain under discussion was sequenced for a study of beta chain features in type 1 diabetes. In the case of this clone: Its antigen is undetermined.

CD4+ naive, central memory, regulatory and stem cell-like memory subsets were isolated by sorting on CD45RO/CCR7/CD25/CD127/CD95/CD27. Since all of the isolated RNA was reverse transcribed, expressed TCRB transcripts were what got sequenced. Profiling relied on immunoSEQ multiplex PCR, and the TCRdb table lists in-frame clones only, not all of them. The repertoire has a few hundred thousand clones, over 9.5% of them found once; the top ten carry 0.017%. Regarding the study as a whole: Equally in patients and controls, PCR might preferentially amplify shorter templates. Comparison showed that naive, central memory and Treg TCRB repertoires appeared more similar among patients than among healthy donors.

The origin of this receptor is a man in his late teens or twenties in good health. Sequencing input: naive CD4+ T cells from blood.

CDR3 DNA: TGTGCCAGCAGCGCCCACAGGGGGCCAACTGAAGCTTTCTTT. This codes for CASSAHRGPTEAFF. V usage is TRBV9 and J usage is TRBJ1-1; 9 positions agree with TRBD1. V was clipped by 3 bases and J by 5 bases; unmatched bases: 5. This CDR3 is built from 14 residues. Germline lookup yields CDR1 SGDLS and CDR2 YYNGEE.